These 22 T cell receptor beta chains were sequenced from one sample in a study of identical twins. MiXCR was run by TCRdb on the 5' RACE reads, yielding one entry per CDR3 protein. The sample lists 310,000 or so distinct CDR3 sequences, 6.5% to 9.5% occurring once. The same data also went into a second study, on yellow fever vaccine responses in identical twins.

The sample comprised memory (CD45RO+) T cells sorted from blood. Receptor source: a woman under 30 in good health.

The gene calls are TRBV25-1 and TRBJ2-7; D possibly corresponds to TRBD2 (5 bases). CDR1 and CDR2 from the germline V gene are MGHDK and SYGVNS. Trimming left V 3 bases short and J 4 bases short, with 10 bases between. The CDR3 spans 13 residues. The CDR3: CASSDPRGYEQYF. The CDR3 coding sequence is TGTGCCAGCAGTGACCCCCGGGGATACGAGCAGTACTTC.

This chain joins TRBV7-9 and TRBJ1-2, with 7 bases matching TRBD1. Trimming cost V 5 bases and J 7 bases; bases outside gene matches: 13. Per germline, CDR1 SEHNR and CDR2 FQNEAQ (reference sequence). This CDR3 region has 15 residues. Written as DNA, the CDR3 is TGTGCCAGCAGCCACCAGGCCGTGCAGGGGGTTGGCTACACCTTC. Its protein product is CASSHQAVQGVGYTF.

This clonotype was counted at least ten times. The V gene is TRBV29-1, the J gene TRBJ2-5; 12 positions match TRBD2. Germline V gives CDR1 SQVTM, CDR2 ANQGSEA. The CDR3 totals 14 residues. The V and J ends lost 5 bases and 4 bases, in that order; junction bases with no gene match: 5. This CDR3 reads CSVPGLAGRETQYF. As DNA, the CDR3 is TGCAGCGTTCCCGGACTAGCGGGGAGAGAGACCCAGTACTTC.

As concerns this clonotype: A much larger clonotype is one base distant, so this may be a read error. The chain employs TRBV20-1 and TRBJ2-2; D not resolved. Germline-derived CDR1 and CDR2 are DFQATT and SNEGSKA (reference sequence). The CDR3 covers 15 residues. The V gene lost 5 bases and the J gene lost 0 bases, with 13 bases spanning the gap. For the CDR3, the DNA is TGCAGTGCTTCAAAACATGGTTCGAACACCGGGGAGCTGTTTTTT. It is translated as CSASKHGSNTGELFF.

This clonotype showed up just a few times. This rearrangement joins TRBV4-2 to TRBJ2-7, with a possible D match to TRBD1 (5 bases). The CDR3 consists of 14 residues. CDR1 and CDR2 from the germline V gene are LGHNA and YNFKEQ. V was trimmed by 1 base and J by 5 bases, leaving 12 bases between them. The CDR3 DNA reads as TGTGCCAGCAGCCAAGGGCAGGGTTTCGACGAGCAGTACTTC. The encoded protein is CASSQGQGFDEQYF.

This clonotype was recorded a few times. The rearrangement uses TRBV10-2 and TRBJ2-7; 8 nucleotides align to TRBD2. Per the germline V gene, CDR1 is WSHSY and CDR2 is SAAADI. V dropped 10 bases and J dropped 9; count of bases not matched to a gene: 8. The CDR3 length is 11 residues. CDR3 loop: CATSGGGRQYV. As DNA, the CDR3 is TGCGCCACCTCGGGGGGGGGCAGGCAGTACGTC.

In this sample, this clonotype turned up many times. The V and J genes are TRBV28 and TRBJ1-1, with D possibly being TRBD1 (5 bases). Germline CDR1 reads MDHEN; CDR2 reads SYDVKM. V was cut by 2 bases and J by 6 bases, with 10 bases left in between. CDR3 length equals 13 residues. CDR3 nucleotide sequence: TGTGCCAGCAGTTTACCAGGGTTCGCTGAAGCTTTCTTT. Its translation: CASSLPGFAEAFF.

This clonotype was seen a few times. This rearrangement joins TRBV2 to TRBJ2-1; 11 bases map to TRBD2. J lost 7 bases, V lost 6 bases, and 5 bases had no gene match. Germline CDR1 reads SNHLY; CDR2 reads FYNNEI. The length of the CDR3 is 14 residues. The CDR3 DNA sequence: TGTGCCAGCAGCGCGACTAGCGGGGCAAATGAGCAGTTCTTC. Residues: CASSATSGANEQFF.

V gene TRBV4-2 combines with J gene TRBJ2-5, with 10 nucleotides matching TRBD2. J gave up 3 bases and V 1 base, and 17 bases lay outside the gene matches. Germline V CDR1 and CDR2: LGHNA, YNFKEQ. This CDR3 comprises 20 residues. The CDR3 region is CASSQGRSSGGPLREETQYF. Here the CDR3 DNA reads TGTGCCAGCAGCCAAGGTAGATCTAGCGGGGGACCCCTGAGGGAAGAGACCCAGTACTTC.

V is TRBV9 and J is TRBJ2-1, with D perhaps given as TRBD1 or TRBD2 (5 bases each). Deletions cut 0 bases from V and 5 bases from J, with 15 bases between. The germline V gene encodes CDR1 SGDLS and CDR2 YYNGEE. This CDR3 has 16 amino acids. CDR3 in DNA: TGTGCCAGCAGCGTAGCCCGACAGCTAGCCAACAATGAGCAGTTCTTC. Encoded protein: CASSVARQLANNEQFF.

The chain is built from TRBV25-1 and TRBJ2-7; perhaps TRBD1 as D (5 bases). The CDR3 contains 14 residues. From germline, CDR1 is MGHDK and CDR2 SYGVNS. V dropped 0 bases and J dropped 5 bases, with 11 bases sitting between them. CDR3 sequence: CASSEYAGLDEQYF. The CDR3 DNA reads TGTGCCAGCAGTGAATACGCAGGGTTGGACGAGCAGTACTTC.

This clonotype was seen a few times. The chain is built from TRBV25-1 and TRBJ2-1; maybe TRBD2 (6 bases). This CDR3 has 15 amino acids. Germline CDR1 reads MGHDK; CDR2 reads SYGVNS. Trimming stripped 7 bases from V and 8 bases from J, with 21 bases between. CDR3 sequence: CASTPGLAMGDEQFF. The CDR3 DNA reads as TGTGCCAGCACCCCGGGACTCGCCATGGGGGATGAGCAGTTCTTC.

This clonotype appeared a few times. The chain employs TRBV11-2 and TRBJ1-1; D might be TRBD1 (6 bases). Trimming shortened V by 1 base and J by 1 base, and 10 bases separated the two germline ends. The germline V gene encodes CDR1 SGHAT and CDR2 FQNNGV. The CDR3 is 15 residues long. The CDR3 region has the DNA TGTGCCAGCAGCTTAGCCCTAGGGGGGAACACTGAAGCTTTCTTT. It yields the protein CASSLALGGNTEAFF.

This chain joins TRBV10-1 and TRBJ1-1; TRBD1 aligns across 7 bases. Per the germline V gene, CDR1 is WNHNN and CDR2 is SYGVQD (reference sequence). V lost 3 bases to trimming and J lost 1 base; unmatched junction nucleotides: 2. The CDR3 is 14 amino acids. The CDR3 protein is CASSENRGNTEAFF. The DNA of the CDR3 is TGCGCCAGCAGTGAAAACAGGGGGAACACTGAAGCTTTCTTT.

This clonotype was seen more than once but under ten times. The chain has TRBV9 and TRBJ2-2; 7 nucleotides agree with TRBD2. Germline trimming cut 0 bases from V and 0 bases from J; bases unmatched to any gene: 2. Germline V gene sequence: CDR1 SGDLS, CDR2 YYNGEE. This CDR3 is 16 amino acids long. The CDR3 region has the DNA TGTGCCAGCAGCGTAGCGGGGACTACGAACACCGGGGAGCTGTTTTTT. This translates into CASSVAGTTNTGELFF.

This clonotype occurred many times. Here the CDR3 DNA reads TGTGCCAGCAGTTACTCTGGCGGGAGTATGGGTGGGGAGCTGTTTTTT. As protein: CASSYSGGSMGGELFF. V is TRBV6-5 and J is TRBJ2-2; 7 nucleotides align to TRBD2. There are 16 residues in the CDR3. The J segment lost 8 bases and the V segment lost 0 bases, leaving 9 bases of the junction unmatched. Germline-derived CDR1 and CDR2 are MNHEY and SVGAGI.

This clonotype was observed a handful of times. The rearrangement joins TRBV5-5 to TRBJ2-7; no firm D call. The V and J ends lost 4 bases and 3 bases respectively, with 11 bases between them. In germline, CDR1 is SGHKS, CDR2 YYEKEE (reference sequence). The CDR3 has 13 residues. The CDR3 nucleotides are TGTGCCAGCAGCACTAAAAAGGACTACGAGCAGTACTTC. This codes for CASSTKKDYEQYF.

This clonotype turned up a few times. This rearrangement joins TRBV27 to TRBJ2-4; tentatively, D is TRBD2 (6 bases). Trimming removed 4 bases at V and 1 base at J, with 17 bases between. Looked up from germline, CDR1 is MNHEY and CDR2 is SMNVEV (reference sequence). CDR3 length equals 17 residues. The CDR3 is CASSSVSVAGAKNIQYF. CDR3 nucleotides: TGTGCCAGCAGTTCCGTATCTGTCGCGGGGGCCAAAAACATTCAGTACTTC.

The V call is TRBV4-1, the J call TRBJ2-5, with TRBD2 matching 8 bases. Trimming cost V 1 base and J 1 base; bases outside gene matches: 2. Germline loops: CDR1 MGHRA, CDR2 YSYEKL. The CDR3 contains 15 residues. Here the CDR3 reads CASSQGAGVQETQYF. CDR3 DNA sequence: TGCGCCAGCAGCCAAGGAGCGGGGGTCCAAGAGACCCAGTACTTC.

This clonotype was observed at least ten times. The chain combines TRBV12-3 or TRBV12-4 with TRBJ2-1, with D maybe TRBD2 (5 bases). V was clipped by 7 bases and J by 0 bases, with 7 bases between them. The length of the CDR3 is 13 residues. The CDR3 here is CASTAGSYNEQFF. CDR3 in DNA: TGTGCCAGCACGGCGGGCTCCTACAATGAGCAGTTCTTC.

This clonotype came up a few times. V gene TRBV7-3 combines with J gene TRBJ2-1; 7 bases agree with TRBD2. Looked up from germline, CDR1 is SGHTA and CDR2 is FQGTGA. This CDR3 contains 15 residues. J gave up 5 bases and V 5 bases, and 9 bases lay outside the gene matches. DNA of the CDR3: TGTGCCAGCAGCCCCCGCTTTGCGGGAGACAATGAGCAGTTCTTC. The encoded protein is CASSPRFAGDNEQFF.

Only a few counts were recorded for this clonotype. V gene TRBV12-3 or TRBV12-4 combines with J gene TRBJ2-5, with TRBD1 matching over 10 bases. V shed 3 bases and J 1 base; nucleotides not matched to a gene: 2. The CDR3 is made up of 15 amino acids. This CDR3 is CASSLGQGIQETQYF. In nucleotides, the CDR3 is TGTGCCAGCAGTTTGGGACAGGGGATCCAAGAGACCCAGTACTTC.